This TCR beta chain was captured in a study of CD8+CD57+ T cells in acquired aplastic anemia. About the research overall: Each DNA sample taken from sorted CD4+ and CD8+ cells came to about 3 ug on average.

Broader study findings: Patients shared about 30 CD8+ CDR3 sequences with controls.

This clonotype has at least ten counts. Its antigen is not identified. V dropped 1 base and J dropped 7 bases, with 8 bases sitting between them. Per the germline V gene, CDR1 is LNHDA and CDR2 is SQIVND (reference sequence). The CDR3 runs to 12 residues. It was patients with CD8+CD57+ cell expansion by flow cytometry who were chosen for sequencing. Diagnosis of severe acquired aplastic anemia applied to all patients. CDR3 and TCR beta VDJ profiling relied on a genomic DNA template. TCRdb fed the reads into MiXCR, producing one record per CDR3 protein. The sample has 180,000 or so distinct CDR3 sequences, around 63% seen once.

This chain uses TRBV19 with TRBJ2-7; D gene ambiguous. The receptor's source is a human donor with aplastic anemia. Input material: sorted CD4+, CD8+, or CD8+CD57+ T cells (not recorded which) from PBMCs. In DNA, the CDR3 is TGTGCCAGTAGTATAGGTTGGGGTGAGCAGTACTTC. Residues: CASSIGWGEQYF.